This T cell receptor beta chain was sequenced during a study of blood T cell repertoires in COVID-19. Study details: From T cells, B-cell-depleted T cells, or PBMCs came the material, which was cDNA or gDNA.

This clone appeared once. Germline CDR1 and CDR2: SNHLY and FYNNEI. The CDR3 consists of 12 residues. V lost 6 bases and J lost 14; bases outside the gene matches: 12. This study enrolled people aged 18 to 89 from approximately 24 US geographic areas. In Cohort 3, a recovered donor had either two negative PCRs, clearance, or symptom resolution. Clones were sequenced by immunoSEQ multiplex PCR, and TCRdb holds only the in-frame ones, with some missing. The sample holds hundreds of thousands of clones, approximately 90% seen once. The receptor was isolated from a woman aged 18-29 years who had recovered from COVID-19. Input material: PBMCs or T cells enriched from blood (not recorded which). The gene calls are TRBV2 and TRBJ1-2; 7 bases are a match to TRBD1. This chain's CDR3 is CASSWRQGQETF. CDR3 nucleotide sequence: TGTGCCAGCAGCTGGAGACAGGGACAAGAGACCTTC.